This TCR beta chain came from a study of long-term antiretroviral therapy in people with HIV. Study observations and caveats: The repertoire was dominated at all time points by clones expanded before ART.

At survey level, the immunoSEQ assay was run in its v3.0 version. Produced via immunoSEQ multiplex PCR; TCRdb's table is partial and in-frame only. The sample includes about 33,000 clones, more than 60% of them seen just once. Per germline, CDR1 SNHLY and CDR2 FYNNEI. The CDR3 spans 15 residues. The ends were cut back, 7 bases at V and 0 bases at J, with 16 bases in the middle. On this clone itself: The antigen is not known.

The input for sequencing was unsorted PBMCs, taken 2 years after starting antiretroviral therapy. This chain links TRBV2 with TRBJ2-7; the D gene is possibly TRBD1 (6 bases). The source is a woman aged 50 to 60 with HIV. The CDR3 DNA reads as TGTGCCAGCACCGAAGACAGGCCGAGCTCCTACGAGCAGTACGTC. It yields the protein CASTEDRPSSYEQYV.